The following is a T cell receptor beta chain sequence with its context. The antigen is unknown. Germline V gives CDR1 SGHTS, CDR2 YDEGEE. The CDR3 is 14 residues long. The V and J ends lost 0 bases and 12 bases respectively, with 16 bases between them. Participants had chemo-refractory metastatic non-small-cell lung cancer and were treated with focal radiation plus ipilimumab CTLA-4 blockade. This sample is drawn from a study of radiotherapy plus CTLA-4 blockade in lung cancer. Points from the study as a whole: TCR clones originating in tumors grew in number in blood after radiotherapy plus ipilimumab.

Data came from immunoSEQ multiplex PCR; TCRdb stores just in-frame clones and leaves some out. Among 53,000 or so clones listed, nearly 90% were seen once. The chain uses TRBV5-8 and TRBJ2-1, with a weak D call TRBD2 (6 bases). The material sequenced was peripheral blood, taken from a patient treated with radiotherapy plus ipilimumab. The sequence was obtained from a human donor with non-small cell lung cancer whose response to radiotherapy plus ipilimumab could not be evaluated. CDR3 coding DNA: TGTGCCAGCAGCTTGGAATGGAAGGGAGGAAGGCAGTTCTTC. Amino acid sequence: CASSLEWKGGRQFF.